A selection of T cell receptor beta chains follows, all from one sample in a study of blood T cell repertoires in COVID-19. The protocol was immunoSEQ multiplex PCR, while the TCRdb copy is restricted to in-frame clones and leaves out a portion. The table includes approximately 36,000 clones, around four fifths detected once. What was sequenced was peripheral blood. The receptors stem from a man in his forties or fifties with active COVID-19. Both conserved end residues are part of each CDR3. The D gene is left open where the match is weak. Where a row states a size, it is once, few, many or the class of an expanded clone; other rows omit it.

v_call: TRBV24-1
j_call: TRBJ1-2
d_call: TRBD1
clone_size: NA
cdr3_aa: CATSDSDRLGGYTF
cdr3_nt: TGTGCCACCAGTGACTCGGACAGGCTGGGAGGCTACACCTTC

v_call: TRBV6-2/TRBV6-3
j_call: TRBJ2-5
d_call: TRBD1
clone_size: NA
cdr3_aa: CASSYRQGRYETQYF
cdr3_nt: TGTGCCAGCAGCTATCGACAGGGGAGGTACGAGACCCAGTACTTC

v_call: TRBV28
j_call: TRBJ1-3
d_call: TRBD1
clone_size: few
cdr3_aa: CASSLSRTGPGNTIYF
cdr3_nt: TGTGCCAGCAGTTTATCCCGGACAGGGCCTGGAAACACCATATATTTT

v_call: TRBV3-1/TRBV3-2
j_call: TRBJ1-1
d_call: NA
clone_size: NA
cdr3_aa: CASSQDLGLEAFF
cdr3_nt: TGTGCCAGCAGCCAAGATTTGGGCTTAGAAGCTTTCTTT

v_call: TRBV5-1
j_call: TRBJ2-7
d_call: TRBD2
clone_size: once
cdr3_aa: CASSLGGGGGEQYF
cdr3_nt: TGCGCCAGCAGCTTGGGAGGTGGGGGGGGCGAGCAGTACTTC

v_call: TRBV5-1
j_call: TRBJ2-7
d_call: TRBD1
clone_size: NA
cdr3_aa: CASSPPETGPYEQYF
cdr3_nt: TGCGCCAGCAGTCCGCCCGAGACAGGGCCCTACGAGCAGTACTTC

v_call: TRBV5-1
j_call: TRBJ1-1
d_call: NA
clone_size: NA
cdr3_aa: CASRLGGSTEAFF
cdr3_nt: TGCGCCAGCCGCCTCGGGGGAAGCACTGAAGCTTTCTTT

v_call: TRBV7-9
j_call: TRBJ1-1
d_call: TRBD1
clone_size: NA
cdr3_aa: CASRLGQGDTEAFF
cdr3_nt: TGTGCCAGCAGACTTGGACAGGGAGACACTGAAGCTTTCTTT

v_call: TRBV5-4
j_call: TRBJ2-7
d_call: TRBD1
clone_size: NA
cdr3_aa: CASSPRTGNSYEQYF
cdr3_nt: TGTGCCAGCAGCCCCCGGACAGGGAACTCCTACGAGCAGTACTTC

v_call: TRBV18
j_call: TRBJ1-1
d_call: TRBD1
clone_size: NA
cdr3_aa: CASSPPGTGGTEAFF
cdr3_nt: TGTGCCAGCTCACCACCCGGGACAGGGGGCACTGAAGCTTTCTTT

v_call: TRBV18
j_call: TRBJ2-7
d_call: TRBD2
clone_size: once
cdr3_aa: CASSVGLAGYEQYF
cdr3_nt: TGTGCCAGCTCAGTGGGACTAGCGGGCTACGAGCAGTACTTC

v_call: TRBV3-1/TRBV3-2
j_call: TRBJ1-5
d_call: NA
clone_size: few
cdr3_aa: CASSPYSNQPQHF
cdr3_nt: TGTGCCAGCAGCCCGTATAGCAATCAGCCCCAGCATTTT

v_call: TRBV6-4
j_call: TRBJ2-2
d_call: NA
clone_size: NA
cdr3_aa: CASSERSEGAGELFF
cdr3_nt: TGTGCCAGCAGTGAAAGGTCCGAGGGCGCCGGGGAGCTGTTTTTT

v_call: TRBV2
j_call: TRBJ1-4
d_call: NA
clone_size: NA
cdr3_aa: CASSDGGIVTNEKLFF
cdr3_nt: TGTGCCAGCAGTGACGGGGGGATCGTTACTAATGAAAAACTGTTTTTT

v_call: TRBV2
j_call: TRBJ2-1
d_call: TRBD2
clone_size: NA
cdr3_aa: CASSETSGAYNEQFF
cdr3_nt: TGTGCCAGCAGTGAGACAAGCGGGGCCTACAATGAGCAGTTCTTC

v_call: TRBV14
j_call: TRBJ2-1
d_call: NA
clone_size: NA
cdr3_aa: CASSPYGGLGNEQFF
cdr3_nt: TGTGCCAGCAGCCCATACGGGGGGCTTGGCAATGAGCAGTTCTTC

v_call: TRBV6-5
j_call: TRBJ1-1
d_call: NA
clone_size: few
cdr3_aa: CASGYRFNTEAFF
cdr3_nt: TGTGCCAGCGGGTACAGGTTCAACACTGAAGCTTTCTTT

v_call: TRBV7-9
j_call: TRBJ2-3
d_call: NA
clone_size: NA
cdr3_aa: CASSLSNFRTDTQYF
cdr3_nt: TGTGCCAGCAGCTTATCCAATTTTCGCACAGATACGCAGTATTTT

v_call: TRBV18
j_call: TRBJ2-7
d_call: NA
clone_size: few
cdr3_aa: CASSGGGIEQYF
cdr3_nt: TGTGCCAGCTCGGGGGGAGGAATTGAGCAGTACTTC

v_call: TRBV5-4
j_call: TRBJ2-7
d_call: NA
clone_size: NA
cdr3_aa: CASSFYSGDEQYF
cdr3_nt: TGTGCCAGCAGCTTTTATTCAGGGGACGAGCAGTACTTC

v_call: TRBV5-1
j_call: TRBJ2-1
d_call: NA
clone_size: NA
cdr3_aa: CASIEKRTVTYNEQFF
cdr3_nt: TGCGCCAGCATCGAAAAAAGGACAGTGACCTACAATGAGCAGTTCTTC

v_call: TRBV5-1
j_call: TRBJ1-5
d_call: NA
clone_size: NA
cdr3_aa: CASSYELNQPQHF
cdr3_nt: TGCGCCAGCAGCTACGAGTTGAATCAGCCCCAGCATTTT

v_call: TRBV11-3
j_call: TRBJ2-2
d_call: NA
clone_size: NA
cdr3_aa: CASSSFPGAGELFF
cdr3_nt: TGTGCCAGCAGCTCCTTCCCGGGGGCCGGGGAGCTGTTTTTT

v_call: TRBV21-1
j_call: TRBJ1-1
d_call: NA
clone_size: NA
cdr3_aa: CASSKKNFQEIGTEAFF
cdr3_nt: TGTGCCAGCAGCAAAAAAAATTTTCAGGAAATTGGCACTGAAGCTTTCTTT

v_call: TRBV6-5
j_call: TRBJ2-7
d_call: TRBD2
clone_size: NA
cdr3_aa: CASSYLRGGSSYEQYF
cdr3_nt: TGTGCCAGCAGTTACTTACGCGGGGGGAGCTCCTACGAGCAGTACTTC

v_call: TRBV12-3/TRBV12-4
j_call: TRBJ2-5
d_call: NA
clone_size: NA
cdr3_aa: CASSLRDQETQYF
cdr3_nt: TGTGCCAGCAGTTTACGGGACCAAGAGACCCAGTACTTC

v_call: TRBV28
j_call: TRBJ2-1
d_call: TRBD2
clone_size: NA
cdr3_aa: CASRPGGRHNEQFF
cdr3_nt: TGTGCCAGCAGGCCGGGGGGGCGGCACAATGAGCAGTTCTTC

v_call: TRBV27
j_call: TRBJ1-6
d_call: NA
clone_size: NA
cdr3_aa: CASSLSAGVSSPLHF
cdr3_nt: TGTGCCAGCAGTTTATCGGCAGGGGTTAGTTCACCCCTCCACTTT

v_call: TRBV5-4
j_call: TRBJ2-5
d_call: NA
clone_size: once
cdr3_aa: CASSLLTSFVSETQYF
cdr3_nt: TGTGCCAGCAGCTTGCTTACTAGTTTCGTTTCAGAGACCCAGTACTTC

v_call: TRBV2
j_call: TRBJ2-7
d_call: TRBD1
clone_size: NA
cdr3_aa: CASSDRAKLYEQYF
cdr3_nt: TGTGCCAGCTCTGACAGGGCTAAACTTTACGAGCAGTACTTC

v_call: TRBV27
j_call: TRBJ2-2
d_call: TRBD2
clone_size: NA
cdr3_aa: CASSLWGGFTGELFF
cdr3_nt: TGTGCCAGCAGTTTGTGGGGGGGTTTCACCGGGGAGCTGTTTTTT